This TCR beta chain was documented in a study of blood T cell repertoires in COVID-19. The wider study: The United States, Italy and Spain supplied acute and convalescent COVID-19 samples. PBMCs, B-cell-depleted T cells, or T cells provided the cDNA or gDNA that made up the material.

This CDR3 region has 16 residues. Clones were sequenced by immunoSEQ multiplex PCR, and TCRdb holds only the in-frame ones, with some missing. Of about 430,000 clones in the sample, 85% to 90% were seen once. Enrolment of Seattle patients took place during active infection, and they were followed longitudinally. Sequences were obtained from peripheral blood. The chain joins TRBV1 to TRBJ2-1; TRBD2 is taken as the D call from the table, unchecked against the DNA. TRBV1 is designated a pseudogene. This TCR was sampled from a man between 18 and 29 years old with COVID-19, enrolled during active disease. This CDR3 reads CTSSQESLAGGNEQFF. Written as DNA, the CDR3 is TGCACCAGCAGCCAAGAATCGCTAGCGGGAGGGAATGAGCAGTTCTTC.